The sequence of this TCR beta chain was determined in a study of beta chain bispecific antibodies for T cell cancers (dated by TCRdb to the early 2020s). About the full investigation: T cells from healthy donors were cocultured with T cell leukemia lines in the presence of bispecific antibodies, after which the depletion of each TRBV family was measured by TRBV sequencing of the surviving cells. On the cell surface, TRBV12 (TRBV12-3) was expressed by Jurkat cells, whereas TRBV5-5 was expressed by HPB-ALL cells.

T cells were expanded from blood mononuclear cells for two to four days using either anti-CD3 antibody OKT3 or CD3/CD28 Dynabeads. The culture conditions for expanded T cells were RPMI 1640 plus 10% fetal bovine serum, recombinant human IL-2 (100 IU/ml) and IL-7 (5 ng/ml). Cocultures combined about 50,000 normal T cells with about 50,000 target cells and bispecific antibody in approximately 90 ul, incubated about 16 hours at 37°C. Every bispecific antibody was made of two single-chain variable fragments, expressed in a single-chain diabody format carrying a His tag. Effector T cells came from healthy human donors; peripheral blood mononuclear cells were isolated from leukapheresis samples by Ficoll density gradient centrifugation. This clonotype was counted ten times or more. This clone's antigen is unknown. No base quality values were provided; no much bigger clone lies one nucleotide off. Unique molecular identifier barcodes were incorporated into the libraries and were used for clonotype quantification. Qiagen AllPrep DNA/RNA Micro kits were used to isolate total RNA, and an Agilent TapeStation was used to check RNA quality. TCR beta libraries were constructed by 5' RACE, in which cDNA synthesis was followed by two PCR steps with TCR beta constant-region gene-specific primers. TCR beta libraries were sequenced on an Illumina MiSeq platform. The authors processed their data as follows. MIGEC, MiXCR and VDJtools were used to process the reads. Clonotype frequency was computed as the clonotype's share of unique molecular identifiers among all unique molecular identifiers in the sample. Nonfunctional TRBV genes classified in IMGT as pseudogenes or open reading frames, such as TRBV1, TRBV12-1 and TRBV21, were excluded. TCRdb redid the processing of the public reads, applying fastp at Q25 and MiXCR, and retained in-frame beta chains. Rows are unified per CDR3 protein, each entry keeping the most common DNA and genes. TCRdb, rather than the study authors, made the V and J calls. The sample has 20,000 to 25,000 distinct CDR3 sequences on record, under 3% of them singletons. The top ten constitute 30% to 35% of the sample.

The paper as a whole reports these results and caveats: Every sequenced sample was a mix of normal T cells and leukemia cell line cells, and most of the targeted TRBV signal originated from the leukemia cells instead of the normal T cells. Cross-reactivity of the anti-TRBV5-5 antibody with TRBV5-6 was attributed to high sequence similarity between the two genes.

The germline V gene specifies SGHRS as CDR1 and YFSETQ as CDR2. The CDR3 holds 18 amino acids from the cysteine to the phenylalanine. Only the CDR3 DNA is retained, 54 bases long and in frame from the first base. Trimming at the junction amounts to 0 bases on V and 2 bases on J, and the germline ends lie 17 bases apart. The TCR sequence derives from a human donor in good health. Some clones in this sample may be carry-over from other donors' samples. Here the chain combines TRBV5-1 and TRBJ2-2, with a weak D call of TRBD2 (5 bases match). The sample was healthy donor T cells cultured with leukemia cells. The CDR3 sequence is CASSLASPSTYNTGELFF. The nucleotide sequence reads TGCGCCAGCAGCTTGGCCAGCCCTAGCACCTATAACACCGGGGAGCTGTTTTTT.